This TCR beta chain was recovered during a study of cytomegalovirus exposure and HLA in healthy donors. Broader study findings: Earlier findings revealed that most TCR beta V segments proved productive either about 87% or about 30% of the time. The authors later found TCR association rates varying by HLA locus, with DRB1 most and HLA-C fewest. Many donors carried some public TCRs, although rarity characterized most TCR sequences.

This PCR relied on a set of 60 Vbeta primers and 13 Jbeta primers. Method: immunoSEQ multiplex PCR; TCRdb's copy keeps in-frame clones and lacks some. In the table there are under 150,000 clones, approximately 80% of which are singletons. On this clone: Its antigen is unidentified.

V lost 3 bases to trimming and J lost 6 bases; unmatched junction nucleotides: 7. The CDR3 spans 15 residues. CDR1 and CDR2 from the germline V gene are SGHAT and FQNNGV. The origin of this receptor is a boy younger than 10 in good health and CMV-seronegative. V and J are TRBV11-2 and TRBJ2-2, with 7 nucleotides matching TRBD2. Sequencing was done on a sample of PBMCs. The CDR3 region is CASSLRLAGAGELFF. CDR3 coding DNA: TGTGCCAGCAGCTTGAGACTAGCCGGGGCCGGGGAGCTGTTTTTT. Full variable domain (missing parts from reference TRBV11-2 and TRBJ2-2): EAGVAQSPRYKIIEKRQSVAFWCNPISGHATLYWYQQILGQGPKLLIQFQNNGVVDDSQLPKDRFSAERLKGVDSTLKIQPAKLEDSAVYLCASSLRLAGAGELFFGEGSRLTVL.